These 17 T cell receptor beta chains were all obtained from the same sample, sequenced in a study of T cell responses to AZD1222 COVID-19 vaccine. This table comes from immunoSEQ multiplex PCR, and its TCRdb copy is limited to in-frame clones, with some not included. The sample has some 150,000 clones, over 85% seen once. This sample comprised peripheral blood, obtained on day 0 of AZD1222 vaccination. These receptors all come from an adult in good health.

V is TRBV3-1 (or the pseudogene TRBV3-2) and J is TRBJ1-2; D gene uncertain. Trimming pared 0 bases from V and 5 bases from J, leaving 16 bases between. This CDR3 is built from 16 residues. CDR1 is LGHDT and CDR2 is YNNKEL in the germline V gene (reference sequence). The CDR3 coding sequence is TGTGCCAGCAGCCAAGATCGAGCGCAGCTGCTGTATGGCTACACCTTC. It specifies CASSQDRAQLLYGYTF.

J is TRBJ1-3 and V is TRBV6-2 or TRBV6-3; D perhaps matches TRBD1 (5 bases). Germline V lookup: CDR1 MNHEY, CDR2 SVGEGT. The CDR3 covers 15 residues. Trimming took 5 bases from V and 3 from J, leaving 14 bases between them. The CDR3 here is CASSQGRVVGNTIYF. The CDR3 DNA follows: TGTGCCAGCAGTCAGGGACGAGTAGTTGGAAACACCATATATTTT.

The rearrangement uses TRBV29-1 and TRBJ1-2; 9 bases agree with TRBD1. Looked up from germline, CDR1 is SQVTM and CDR2 is ANQGSEA. CDR3 length equals 15 residues. V shed 2 bases, J shed 1 base, and the junction held 5 bases outside the gene matches. The CDR3 loop is CSVEPGQGYNYGYTF. Here the CDR3 DNA reads TGCAGCGTTGAACCGGGACAGGGATATAACTATGGCTACACCTTC. Full variable domain (remainder filled in from reference TRBV29-1 and TRBJ1-2): SAVISQKPSRDICQRGTSLTIQCQVDSQVTMMFWYRQQPGQSLTLIATANQGSEATYESGFVIDKFPISRPNLTFSTLTVSNMSPEDSSIYLCSVEPGQGYNYGYTFGSGTRLTVV.

This rearrangement joins TRBV29-1 to TRBJ2-6; D remains unclear. The CDR3 length is 12 residues. Trimming took 4 bases from V and 4 from J, leaving 5 bases between them. Germline CDR1 is SQVTM and CDR2 is ANQGSEA. The chain's CDR3 is CSVVSGANVLTF. The CDR3 DNA is TGCAGCGTTGTAAGCGGGGCCAACGTCCTGACTTTC.

The V gene is TRBV7-9, the J gene TRBJ1-3; D is unclear. The CDR3 loop spans 13 amino acids. Germline lookup yields CDR1 SEHNR and CDR2 FQNEAQ (reference sequence). V was pared by 6 bases and J by 4 bases, with 10 bases between. The chain's CDR3 is CASRVGFGNTIYF. The CDR3 coding sequence is TGTGCCAGCAGGGTGGGGTTCGGAAACACCATATATTTT.

The V gene is TRBV18, the J gene TRBJ1-1; TRBD1 matches 10 bases. V shed 6 bases and J 6 bases; nucleotides not matched to a gene: 10. The CDR3 runs 15 residues. Germline V lookup: CDR1 KGHSH, CDR2 LQKENI. The CDR3 DNA follows: TGTGCCAGCTCGCCAAACGGCGGGACAGGGGCTGAAGCTTTCTTT. It codes for CASSPNGGTGAEAFF.

This chain joins TRBV5-8 and TRBJ2-7; the match to TRBD1 covers 9 bases. The CDR3 has 16 residues. The germline V gene has CDR1 SGHTS and CDR2 YDEGEE. The ends lost 8 bases at V and 5 bases at J; junction bases unmatched: 17. Here the CDR3 DNA reads TGTGCCAGTACCCCGCAGGGACAGGGAACTTTCCACGAGCAGTACTTC. Its protein product is CASTPQGQGTFHEQYF.

This chain links TRBV10-2 with TRBJ1-6; D gene unclear. The V and J ends lost 11 bases and 7 bases respectively, with 18 bases between them. The V gene's germline CDR1 is WSHSY and CDR2 SAAADI. This CDR3 region has 14 residues. The CDR3 DNA sequence: TGCGCCTCTAAGTCGGGGATAGAAAATTCACCCCTCCACTTT. Translating gives CASKSGIENSPLHF.

The chain combines TRBV29-1 with TRBJ1-1, with 10 bases fitting TRBD1. The V and J ends lost 6 bases and 7 bases, in that order; junction bases with no gene match: 8. The germline V gene encodes CDR1 SQVTM and CDR2 ANQGSEA. CDR3 size: 13 residues. CDR3 loop: CSVGQGPGVEAFF. The CDR3 nucleotides read TGCAGCGTGGGACAGGGGCCGGGTGTTGAAGCTTTCTTT.

V gene TRBV30 combines with J gene TRBJ1-1, with 10 positions matching TRBD1. This CDR3 has 13 amino acids. Germline trimming cut 5 bases from V and 8 bases from J; bases unmatched to any gene: 8. Germline V gives CDR1 GTSNPN, CDR2 SVGIG (reference sequence). CDR3 protein: CAWVTGTGEEAFF. The CDR3 DNA reads as TGTGCCTGGGTCACCGGGACAGGGGAGGAAGCTTTCTTT.

The chain has TRBV28 and TRBJ2-7; no firm D call. This CDR3 has 14 amino acids. V lost 3 bases, J lost 2 bases, and 11 bases lay in between. Germline V gene lookup returns CDR1 MDHEN and CDR2 SYDVKM. In nucleotides, the CDR3 is TGTGCCAGCAGTTTTTGGCAGCCCACCTACGAGCAGTACTTC. Translated, it gives CASSFWQPTYEQYF.

This clone was observed a single time. The V gene is TRBV28, the J gene TRBJ2-1; the D gene could be TRBD1 or TRBD2 (5 bases each). The germline V gene has CDR1 MDHEN and CDR2 SYDVKM. Deletions cut 3 bases from V and 2 bases from J, with 8 bases between. This CDR3 has 14 residues. The CDR3 loop is CASSLGVAYNEQFF. CDR3 nucleotides: TGTGCCAGCAGTTTGGGGGTAGCCTACAATGAGCAGTTCTTC. The full variable domain, rest sourced from reference TRBV28 and TRBJ2-1, is DVKVTQSSRYLVKRTGEKVFLECVQDMDHENMFWYRQDPGLGLRLIYFSYDVKMKEKGDIPEGYSVSREKKERFSLILESASTNQTSMYLCASSLGVAYNEQFFGPGTRLTVL.

The chain couples TRBV3-1 (or the pseudogene TRBV3-2) to TRBJ2-7; TRBD1 might be the D (6 bases). V dropped 6 bases and J dropped 0 bases, with 12 bases sitting between them. Germline CDR1 is LGHDT and CDR2 is YNNKEL (reference sequence). The length of the CDR3 is 14 residues. The CDR3 reads CASSPTGNSYEQYF. Here the CDR3 DNA reads TGTGCCAGCAGTCCTACAGGGAACTCCTACGAGCAGTACTTC.

The chain is built from TRBV7-9 and TRBJ2-5; a possible D gene is TRBD1 (6 bases). Germline CDR1 reads SEHNR; CDR2 reads FQNEAQ (reference sequence). Between the trimmed V and J ends, which lost 6 bases and 3 bases, there was a span of 17 bases. The CDR3 has 15 residues. CDR3 sequence: CASSRIQGREETQYF. CDR3 in DNA: TGTGCCAGCAGTCGGATACAGGGTAGGGAAGAGACCCAGTACTTC. Supplemented by reference TRBV7-9 and TRBJ2-5, the full variable domain reads DTGVSQNPRHKITKRGQNVTFRCDPISEHNRLYWYRQTLGQGPEFLTYFQNEAQLEKSRLLSDRFSAERPKGSFSTLEIQRTEQGDSAMYLCASSRIQGREETQYFGPGTRLLVL.

The V gene is TRBV20-1, the J gene TRBJ1-5; no firm D call. With 3 bases removed from V and 4 bases from J, the gap between germline ends came to 19 bases. Germline CDR1 is DFQATT and CDR2 is SNEGSKA (reference sequence). The CDR3 spans 16 residues. The DNA of the CDR3 is TGCAGTGCTAGTCCAGGATCAGAGTGGGCGAATCAGCCCCAGCATTTT. It is translated as CSASPGSEWANQPQHF.

CDR3 region: CASSIEFGYTF. The CDR3 DNA is TGTGCCAGTAGTATAGAGTTCGGCTACACCTTC. V gene TRBV19 combines with J gene TRBJ1-2; D call uncertain. V was cut by 0 bases and J by 8 bases, with 4 bases left in between. The CDR3 length is 11 residues. In germline, CDR1 is LNHDA, CDR2 SQIVND (reference sequence).

The rearrangement joins TRBV7-7 to TRBJ1-6; 7 bases agree with TRBD1. Per the germline V gene, CDR1 is SSHAT and CDR2 is FNYEAQ (reference sequence). CDR3 size: 19 residues. V gave up 0 bases and J gave up 12 bases; unmatched junction bases: 20. For the CDR3, the DNA is TGTGCCAGCAGCTTAGCGGCCGGGACAGTTTACTCTGGGGTGAAACCCCTCCACTTT. Protein sequence: CASSLAAGTVYSGVKPLHF.